Each of the 26 T cell receptor beta chains below was sequenced from the same sample in a study of vaccination and CD4 T cells after COVID-19. Cultured CD4+ T cells had their DNA profiled by the Oncomine TCR Beta short-read assay. A single record per CDR3 protein comes from TCRdb applying MiXCR to the PCR reads. This table has some 14,000 distinct CDR3 sequences, 55% appearing once. Antigens of these TCRs are unknown. Treatment defined: approximately nine-day PBMC culture with coronavirus spike peptide pools or control peptides (ViraFEST assay). Specimen: CD4+ T cells from blood, cultured in vitro, collected before SARS-CoV-2 vaccination. Receptors were obtained from a human donor who had recovered from COVID-19.

This chain connects TRBV7-2 to TRBJ1-5; unclear D gene. CDR1 and CDR2 (germline): SGHTA, FQGNSA. Trimming removed 5 bases from V and 7 bases from J, with 9 bases in between. The CDR3 length is 12 residues. Here the CDR3 DNA reads TGTGCCAGCAGCCCGGGCAGCCAGCCCCAGCATTTT. Translated: CASSPGSQPQHF.

The V and J genes are TRBV7-8 and TRBJ1-5; tentative D call: TRBD1 (6 bases). Germline CDR1 reads SGHVS; CDR2 reads FQNEAQ. The CDR3 runs to 16 residues. V was cut by 5 bases and J by 1 base, with 15 bases left in between. The CDR3 is CASSPRLQGSNQPQHF. In DNA form, the CDR3 reads TGTGCCAGCAGCCCCCGCCTCCAGGGGAGCAATCAGCCCCAGCATTTT.

This clonotype was observed a single time. The chain recombines TRBV19 with TRBJ2-1, with D uncertain. CDR3 length equals 13 residues. Trimming pared 9 bases from V and 0 bases from J, leaving 9 bases between. Germline V gene data show CDR1 as LNHDA and CDR2 as SQIVND (reference sequence). As DNA, the CDR3 is TGTGCCAGCAGGCCAAGCTCCTACAATGAGCAGTTCTTC. Translation gives CASRPSSYNEQFF.

V and J are TRBV20-1 and TRBJ2-7; D gene uncertain. V was shortened by 0 bases and J by 0 bases, with 3 bases between the two germline ends. The CDR3 spans 12 residues. Germline V gene data show CDR1 as DFQATT and CDR2 as SNEGSKA (reference sequence). This CDR3 reads CSAREDSYEQYF. The CDR3 nucleotides are TGCAGTGCTAGAGAGGACTCCTACGAGCAGTACTTC.

As DNA, the CDR3 is TGCAGTGCTAGGGACTGGGGGGGGACAGTACCGGAGCCCCAGCATTTT. Encoded protein: CSARDWGGTVPEPQHF. The chain combines TRBV20-1 with TRBJ1-5; 7 bases are a match to TRBD1. Per germline, CDR1 DFQATT and CDR2 SNEGSKA (reference sequence). Trimming removed 3 bases from V and 8 bases from J; junction bases left unmatched: 16. This CDR3 contains 16 residues.

This clonotype was seen a few times. The chain is built from TRBV7-2 and TRBJ1-3; D is uncertain. Germline V CDR1 and CDR2: SGHTA, FQGNSA. The CDR3 is made up of 14 amino acids. V was trimmed by 3 bases and J by 0 bases, leaving 6 bases between them. CDR3 sequence reads: CASSFDISGNTIYF. The DNA of the CDR3 is TGTGCCAGCAGCTTCGATATCTCTGGAAACACCATATATTTT.

This clonotype was seen more than once but under ten times. The V and J genes are TRBV19 and TRBJ1-2; TRBD1 matches at 8 bases. After removal of 6 bases from V and 6 bases from J, the junction contained 6 bases not matched to a gene. The length of the CDR3 is 13 residues. Germline loops: CDR1 LNHDA, CDR2 SQIVND (reference sequence). The CDR3 region is CASSRAGGNGYTF. In DNA form, the CDR3 reads TGTGCCAGTAGCAGGGCAGGGGGCAATGGCTACACCTTC.

In this sample, this clonotype turned up a few times. This chain joins TRBV7-9 and TRBJ2-2; the D gene is possibly TRBD2 (5 bases). V was clipped by 5 bases and J by 0 bases, with 19 bases between them. The V gene's germline CDR1 is SEHNR and CDR2 FQNEAQ (reference sequence). CDR3 length equals 18 residues. The CDR3 nucleotides read TGTGCCAGCAGCCGTTCAGTCGGGATCAATACGAACACCGGGGAGCTGTTTTTT. Amino acid sequence: CASSRSVGINTNTGELFF.

This rearrangement joins TRBV6-1 to TRBJ2-5, with unresolved D. This CDR3 has 15 residues. Trimming took 7 bases from V and 2 from J, leaving 17 bases between them. The V gene's germline CDR1 is MNHNS and CDR2 SASEGT. In nucleotides, the CDR3 is TGTGCCAGCACTGGTACCCTTGGGAATCAAGAGACCCAGTACTTC. This codes for CASTGTLGNQETQYF.

This chain connects TRBV24-1 to TRBJ1-1; TRBD1 matches at 10 bases. Germline values: CDR1 KGHDR, CDR2 SFDVKD. V trimming: 12 bases; J trimming: 6 bases; junction bases outside the gene matches: 21. The CDR3 covers 17 residues. The CDR3 sequence: CAPGLEVGTGDHPEAFF. The CDR3 DNA reads TGTGCCCCAGGCCTAGAAGTAGGGACAGGGGATCACCCTGAAGCTTTCTTT.

The chain links TRBV14 to TRBJ2-7; 9 positions match TRBD2. Trimming cost V 0 bases and J 4 bases; bases outside gene matches: 10. Germline V gene data show CDR1 as SGHDN and CDR2 as FVKESK. This CDR3 has 17 amino acids. CDR3 sequence reads: CASSQDLSASGIYEQYF. CDR3 bases: TGTGCCAGCAGCCAAGATCTTTCGGCTAGCGGGATTTACGAGCAGTACTTC.

This rearrangement joins TRBV19 to TRBJ2-5; TRBD2 is a possible D gene (6 bases). With 7 bases removed from V and 4 bases from J, the gap between germline ends came to 16 bases. CDR3 size: 14 residues. Germline lookup yields CDR1 LNHDA and CDR2 SQIVND (reference sequence). The CDR3 DNA sequence: TGTGCCAGTAACGGGAGCCCTGGGGGAGAGACCCAGTACTTC. It is translated as CASNGSPGGETQYF.

This sequence joins TRBV7-8 and TRBJ1-3; TRBD1 matches at 7 bases. The CDR3 length is 15 residues. V lost 1 base, J lost 5 bases, and 5 bases stayed unmatched. Germline V gene data show CDR1 as SGHVS and CDR2 as FQNEAQ. CDR3 sequence reads: CASSLVPGQRNTIYF. CDR3 DNA: TGTGCCAGCAGCTTAGTCCCGGGACAGCGAAACACCATATATTTT.

Only a few counts were recorded for this clonotype. The chain couples TRBV2 to TRBJ1-2; TRBD1 is a possible D gene (5 bases). With 4 bases removed from V and 4 bases from J, the gap between germline ends came to 10 bases. The V gene's germline CDR1 is SNHLY and CDR2 FYNNEI. The CDR3 sequence is 13 residues long. CDR3 nucleotide sequence: TGTGCCAGCAGTGCGACAGAGAGCTATGGCTACACCTTC. Protein product: CASSATESYGYTF.

The chain's CDR3 is CASSLERPSQPQHF. Here the CDR3 DNA reads TGTGCCAGCAGCCTGGAACGACCCTCACAGCCCCAGCATTTT. This chain joins TRBV28 and TRBJ1-5; D is unresolved. Per germline, CDR1 MDHEN and CDR2 SYDVKM. The CDR3 is 14 amino acids. V dropped 6 bases and J dropped 7 bases, with 16 bases sitting between them. Filled out from reference TRBV28 and TRBJ1-5, the complete variable domain reads DVKVTQSSRYLVKRTGEKVFLECVQDMDHENMFWYRQDPGLGLRLIYFSYDVKMKEKGDIPEGYSVSREKKERFSLILESASTNQTSMYLCASSLERPSQPQHFGDGTRLSIL.

This clonotype was counted between two and nine times. This chain connects TRBV6-5 to TRBJ2-7, with a possible D match to TRBD1 (7 bases). Germline assignment: CDR1 MNHEY and CDR2 SVGAGI. Trimming left V 4 bases short and J 4 bases short, with 14 bases between. The length of the CDR3 is 14 residues. In DNA, the CDR3 is TGTGCCAGCAGTTGGGGGGACAGATCGTACGAGCAGTACTTC. This translates into CASSWGDRSYEQYF.

V is TRBV6-5 and J is TRBJ1-2; D remains ambiguous. Germline values: CDR1 MNHEY, CDR2 SVGAGI. The V gene lost 2 bases and the J gene lost 0 bases, with 13 bases spanning the gap. This CDR3 is built from 16 residues. DNA for the CDR3: TGTGCCAGCAGTTACGCCCCACGCTCGTCTAACTATGGCTACACCTTC. It translates to CASSYAPRSSNYGYTF.

The sample holds one count of this clonotype. The chain carries TRBV6-1 and TRBJ2-7; no clear D gene. This CDR3 has 11 amino acids. Germline CDR1 is MNHNS and CDR2 is SASEGT. Trimming stripped 4 bases from V and 6 bases from J, with 7 bases between. The CDR3 region has the DNA TGTGCCAGCAGTGGACCCTTCGAGCAGTACTTC. It encodes CASSGPFEQYF.

The V and J genes are TRBV12-3 or TRBV12-4 and TRBJ2-1; D is unresolved. Trimming pared 8 bases from V and 0 bases from J, leaving 8 bases between. The length of the CDR3 is 13 residues. This CDR3 reads CASSLGSYNEQFF. In DNA form, the CDR3 reads TGTGCCAGCTCCCTAGGCTCCTACAATGAGCAGTTCTTC.

Sample share makes this clonotype medium-sized. The chain joins TRBV6-1 to TRBJ2-5; a weak D match, TRBD1 (5 bases). The V and J ends lost 8 bases and 4 bases respectively, with 14 bases between them. Per germline, CDR1 MNHNS and CDR2 SASEGT. This CDR3 is 13 amino acids long. Here the CDR3 DNA reads TGTGCCAGCGACTTTCAGGGTGGAGAGACCCAGTACTTC. Protein: CASDFQGGETQYF.

The gene calls are TRBV7-9 and TRBJ2-4; D is undetermined. The V gene lost 5 bases and the J gene lost 9 bases, with 14 bases spanning the gap. The germline V gene encodes CDR1 SEHNR and CDR2 FQNEAQ (reference sequence). The CDR3 has 13 amino acids. CDR3 region: CASSHPGFGIQYF. The CDR3 DNA reads as TGTGCCAGCAGCCACCCAGGTTTCGGCATTCAGTACTTC.

By its share, this clonotype is medium-sized. The genes are TRBV27 and TRBJ2-2, with TRBD2 identical over 7 bases. The germline CDR1 and CDR2 sequences are MNHEY and SMNVEV (reference sequence). V trimming: 2 bases; J trimming: 4 bases; junction bases outside the gene matches: 4. This CDR3 contains 15 residues. Here the CDR3 reads CASSLRGGTTGELFF. CDR3 coding DNA: TGTGCCAGCAGTTTAAGGGGAGGGACCACCGGGGAGCTGTTTTTT.

The chain has TRBV11-3 and TRBJ2-5; D not certain. This CDR3 has 13 amino acids. V was clipped by 7 bases and J by 2 bases, with 11 bases between them. Germline CDR1 reads SGHNT; CDR2 reads YENEEA. This chain's CDR3 is CASTQITQETQYF. For the CDR3, the DNA is TGTGCCAGCACCCAAATTACGCAAGAGACCCAGTACTTC.

The chain combines TRBV12-3 or TRBV12-4 with TRBJ1-1; D is unclear. V was shortened by 6 bases and J by 4 bases, with 12 bases between the two germline ends. The CDR3 has 13 amino acids. The CDR3 is CASSYRFSTEAFF. The CDR3 region has the DNA TGTGCCAGCAGCTACCGTTTCTCCACTGAAGCTTTCTTT.

V and J are TRBV28 and TRBJ2-3, with D possibly matching TRBD2 (5 bases). The CDR3 has 13 residues. The germline V gene encodes CDR1 MDHEN and CDR2 SYDVKM. V was shortened by 8 bases and J by 2 bases, with 11 bases between the two germline ends. CDR3 in amino acids: CASGGRVTDTQYF. The CDR3 DNA follows: TGTGCCAGCGGAGGCCGCGTCACAGATACGCAGTATTTT.

The chain is built from TRBV14 and TRBJ1-1; D is uncertain. The CDR3 sequence is 11 residues long. The ends were cut back, 6 bases at V and 8 bases at J, with 10 bases in the middle. CDR1 SGHDN and CDR2 FVKESK come from the germline V gene. The CDR3 coding sequence is TGTGCCAGCAGTCGGGGATGGGAAGCTTTCTTT. Translation: CASSRGWEAFF.